This T cell receptor beta chain appears in the sequencing data of a study of T cell responses to AZD1222 COVID-19 vaccine. Whole-study results and caveats: Donors skewed white British and female; clonal diversity was possibly underestimated.

Here immunoSEQ multiplex PCR was the method, and the copy in TCRdb shows in-frame clones only, minus some. The sample consists of 100,000 to 150,000 clones, approximately 86% of them appearing once. This CDR3 contains 15 residues. Trimming shortened V by 7 bases and J by 1 base, and 13 bases separated the two germline ends. Germline V gene sequence: CDR1 SGHAT, CDR2 FQNNGV. On this clone: Its target is not known.

The TCR originated in an adult in good health. The gene calls are TRBV11-2 and TRBJ2-2; D not resolved. The input for sequencing was peripheral blood, taken on day 0 of AZD1222 vaccination. CDR3 in amino acids: CASISIVRNTGELFF. The CDR3 DNA is TGTGCCAGCATCTCCATCGTGAGGAACACCGGGGAGCTGTTTTTT.